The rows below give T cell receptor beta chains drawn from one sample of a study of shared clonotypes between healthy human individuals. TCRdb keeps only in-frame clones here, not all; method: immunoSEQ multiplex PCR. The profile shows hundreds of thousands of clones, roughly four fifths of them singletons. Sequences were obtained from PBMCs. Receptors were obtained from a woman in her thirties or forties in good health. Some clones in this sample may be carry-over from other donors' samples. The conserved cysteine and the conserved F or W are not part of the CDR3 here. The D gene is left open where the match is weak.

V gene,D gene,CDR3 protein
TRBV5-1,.,ASSLGQLGLREKLF
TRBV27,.,ASSFTPFSYNEQF
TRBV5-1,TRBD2,ASSLPSGTETQY
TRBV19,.,ASRRNSGNTIY
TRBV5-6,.,ASSLGGPSSYNEQF
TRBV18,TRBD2,ASSPGGGRTDTQY
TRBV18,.,ASSPSGQNEAF
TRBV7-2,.,ASSLAGGNSGYT
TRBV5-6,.,ASRVGGRYNEQF
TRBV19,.,ASNSRQLYSNQPQH
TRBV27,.,ASSLYPRSLAVSYNEQF
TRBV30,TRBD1,AWSLAGGTEAF
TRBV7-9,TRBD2,ASSLRPSGTGELF
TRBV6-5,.,ASSYRPARYNEQF
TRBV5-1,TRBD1,ASSQGQNYGYT
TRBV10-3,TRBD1,AISSGQQVTEAF
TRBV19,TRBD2,ASSMGGINTGELF
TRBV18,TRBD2,ASSRTSGGETQY
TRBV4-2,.,ASSQRGATDTQY
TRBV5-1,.,ASSLNLLNEQF
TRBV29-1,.,SVRTWASVSSSYEQY
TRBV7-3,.,ASSSGLDTQY
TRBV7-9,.,ASSFRGDAFYEQY
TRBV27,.,ASRLRGSYNEQF
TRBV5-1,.,ASSLTGFRDTQY
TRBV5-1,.,ASSSRTENTGELF
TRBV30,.,AWSGGAYEQY
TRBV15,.,ATSRDSYYEQY
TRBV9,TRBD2,ASSATSAYNEQF
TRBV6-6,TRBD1,ASSSFRGPGANVLT
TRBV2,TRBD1,ASREDRGYRYGYT
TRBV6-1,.,ASSEVRQETQY
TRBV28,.,ASLDFPGTRKGYT
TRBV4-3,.,ASSQDGLSYEQY
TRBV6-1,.,ASSAIGEQY
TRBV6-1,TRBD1,ASSEQGAFQPQH
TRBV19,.,ASSISKDAYIYNEQF
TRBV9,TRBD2,ASSTGGESYEQY
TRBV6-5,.,ASSYSRGVGRETQY
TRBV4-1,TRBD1,ASSHGTRDRVSYNEQF